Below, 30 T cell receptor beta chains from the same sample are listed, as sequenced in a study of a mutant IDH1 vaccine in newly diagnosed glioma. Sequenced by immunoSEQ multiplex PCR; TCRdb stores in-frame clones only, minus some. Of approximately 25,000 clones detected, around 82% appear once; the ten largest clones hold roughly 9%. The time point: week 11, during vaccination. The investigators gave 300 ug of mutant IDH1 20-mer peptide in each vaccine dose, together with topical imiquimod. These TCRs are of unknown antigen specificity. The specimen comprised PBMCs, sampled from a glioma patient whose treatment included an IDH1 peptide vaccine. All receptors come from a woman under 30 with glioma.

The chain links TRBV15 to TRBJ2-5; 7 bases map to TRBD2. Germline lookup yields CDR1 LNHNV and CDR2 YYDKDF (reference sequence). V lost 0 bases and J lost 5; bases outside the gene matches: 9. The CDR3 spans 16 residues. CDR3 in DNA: TGTGCCACCAGCAGAGAGGGTTGGGGGGGTCCTGAGACCCAGTACTTC. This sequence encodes CATSREGWGGPETQYF.

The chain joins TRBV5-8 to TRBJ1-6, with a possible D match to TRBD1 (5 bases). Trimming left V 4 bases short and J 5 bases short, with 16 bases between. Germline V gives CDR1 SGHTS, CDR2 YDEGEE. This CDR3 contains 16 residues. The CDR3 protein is CASSLHVGLNNSPLHF. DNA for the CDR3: TGTGCCAGCAGCCTCCACGTGGGGCTGAATAATTCACCCCTCCACTTT.

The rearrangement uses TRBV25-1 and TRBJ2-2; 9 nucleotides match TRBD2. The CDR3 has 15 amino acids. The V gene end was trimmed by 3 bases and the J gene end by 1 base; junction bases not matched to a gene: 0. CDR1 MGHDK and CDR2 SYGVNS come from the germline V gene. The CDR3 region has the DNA TGTGCCAGCAGTGAGACTAGCGGGAACACCGGGGAGCTGTTTTTT. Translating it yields CASSETSGNTGELFF.

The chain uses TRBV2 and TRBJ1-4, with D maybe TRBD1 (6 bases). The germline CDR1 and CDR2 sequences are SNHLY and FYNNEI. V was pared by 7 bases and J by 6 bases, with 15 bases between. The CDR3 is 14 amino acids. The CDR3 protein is CASNDRRGDEKLFF. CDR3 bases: TGTGCCAGCAATGATCGCAGGGGTGATGAAAAACTGTTTTTT. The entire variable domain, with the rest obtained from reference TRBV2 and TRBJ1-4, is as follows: EPEVTQTPSHQVTQMGQEVILRCVPISNHLYFYWYRQILGQKVEFLVSFYNNEISEKSEIFDDQFSVERPDGSNFTLKIRSTKLEDSAMYFCASNDRRGDEKLFFGSGTQLSVL.

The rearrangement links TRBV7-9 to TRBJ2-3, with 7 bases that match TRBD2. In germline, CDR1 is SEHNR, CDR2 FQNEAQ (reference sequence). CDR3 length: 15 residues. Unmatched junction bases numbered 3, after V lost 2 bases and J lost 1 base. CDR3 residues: CASSLSLAGTDTQYF. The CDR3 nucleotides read TGTGCCAGCAGCTTAAGTCTAGCGGGCACAGATACGCAGTATTTT.

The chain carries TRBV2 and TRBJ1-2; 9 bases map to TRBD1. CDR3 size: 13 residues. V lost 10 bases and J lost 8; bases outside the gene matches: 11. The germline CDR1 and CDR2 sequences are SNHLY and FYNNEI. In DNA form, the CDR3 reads TGTGCCACCTCCGGGACAGGGTTCGGCGGCTACACCTTC. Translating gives CATSGTGFGGYTF.

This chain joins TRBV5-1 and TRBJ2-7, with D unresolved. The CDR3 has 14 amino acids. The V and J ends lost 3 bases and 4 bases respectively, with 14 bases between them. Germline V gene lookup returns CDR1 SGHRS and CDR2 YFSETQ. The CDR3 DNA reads TGCGCCAGCAGCTCCGGGCTCGATCGGTACGAGCAGTACTTC. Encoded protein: CASSSGLDRYEQYF. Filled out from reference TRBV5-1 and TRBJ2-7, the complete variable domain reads KAGVTQTPRYLIKTRGQQVTLSCSPISGHRSVSWYQQTPGQGLQFLFEYFSETQRNKGNFPGRFSGRQFSNSRSEMNVSTLELGDSALYLCASSSGLDRYEQYFGPGTRLTVT.

CDR3 protein: CASSFTRDSKETQYF. The DNA for the CDR3 is TGTGCCAGCAGCTTCACTCGGGACAGTAAAGAGACCCAGTACTTC. The chain recombines TRBV7-2 with TRBJ2-5, with 7 bases lining up with TRBD1. The CDR3 consists of 15 residues. Germline V gives CDR1 SGHTA, CDR2 FQGNSA. V dropped 3 bases and J dropped 3; count of bases not matched to a gene: 7.

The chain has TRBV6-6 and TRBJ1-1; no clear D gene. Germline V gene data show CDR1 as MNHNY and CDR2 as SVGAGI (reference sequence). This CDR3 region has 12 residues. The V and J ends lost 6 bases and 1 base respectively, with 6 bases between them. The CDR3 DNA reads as TGTGCCAGCAGCGTAGGGAACACTGAAGCTTTCTTT. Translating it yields CASSVGNTEAFF.

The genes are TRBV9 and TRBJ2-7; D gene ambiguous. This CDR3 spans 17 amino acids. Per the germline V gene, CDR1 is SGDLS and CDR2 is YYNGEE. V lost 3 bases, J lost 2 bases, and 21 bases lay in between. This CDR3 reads CASSAESKYETPYEQYF. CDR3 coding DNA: TGTGCCAGCAGCGCCGAATCGAAGTATGAAACCCCCTACGAGCAGTACTTC.

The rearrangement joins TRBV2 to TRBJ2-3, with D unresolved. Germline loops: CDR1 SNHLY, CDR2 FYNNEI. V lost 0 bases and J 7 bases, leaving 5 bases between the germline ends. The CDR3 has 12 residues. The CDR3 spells CASSEAGYTQYF. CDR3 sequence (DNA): TGTGCCAGCAGTGAAGCGGGGTATACGCAGTATTTT.

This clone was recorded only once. The CDR3 spells CASSAERDEQYF. CDR3 DNA sequence: TGTGCCAGCAGCGCCGAGCGTGACGAGCAGTACTTC. The rearrangement uses TRBV5-4 and TRBJ2-7; unclear D gene. Germline values: CDR1 SGHNT, CDR2 YYREEE (reference sequence). Trimming left V 4 bases short and J 5 bases short, with 10 bases between. CDR3 size: 12 residues.

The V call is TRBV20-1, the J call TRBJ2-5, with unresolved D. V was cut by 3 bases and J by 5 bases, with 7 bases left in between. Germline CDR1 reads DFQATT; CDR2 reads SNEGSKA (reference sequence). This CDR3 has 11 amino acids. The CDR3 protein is CSASQVETQYF. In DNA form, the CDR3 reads TGCAGTGCTAGTCAGGTGGAGACCCAGTACTTC.

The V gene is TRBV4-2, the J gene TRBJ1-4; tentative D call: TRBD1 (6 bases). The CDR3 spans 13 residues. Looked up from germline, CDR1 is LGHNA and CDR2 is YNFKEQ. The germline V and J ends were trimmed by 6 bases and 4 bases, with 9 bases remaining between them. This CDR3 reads CASRDSDNEKLFF. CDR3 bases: TGTGCCAGCAGGGACAGTGATAATGAAAAACTGTTTTTT.

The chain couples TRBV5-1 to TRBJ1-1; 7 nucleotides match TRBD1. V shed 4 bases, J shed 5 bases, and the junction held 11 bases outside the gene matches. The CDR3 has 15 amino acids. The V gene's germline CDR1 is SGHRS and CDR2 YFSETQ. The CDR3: CASSHHRGRVTEAFF. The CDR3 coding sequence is TGCGCCAGCAGCCACCACAGGGGACGGGTTACTGAAGCTTTCTTT.

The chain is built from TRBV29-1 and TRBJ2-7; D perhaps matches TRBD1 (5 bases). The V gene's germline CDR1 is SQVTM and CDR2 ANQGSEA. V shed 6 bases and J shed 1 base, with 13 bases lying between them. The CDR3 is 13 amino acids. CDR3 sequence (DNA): TGCAGCGTCGCACAGGTTTTGTCCTACGAGCAGTACTTC. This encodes CSVAQVLSYEQYF.

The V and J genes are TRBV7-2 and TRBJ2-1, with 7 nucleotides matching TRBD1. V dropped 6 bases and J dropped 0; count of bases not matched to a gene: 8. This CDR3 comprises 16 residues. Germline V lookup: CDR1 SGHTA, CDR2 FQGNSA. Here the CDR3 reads CASRALQGISYNEQFF. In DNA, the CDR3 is TGTGCCAGCAGGGCCCTACAGGGGATCTCCTACAATGAGCAGTTCTTC.

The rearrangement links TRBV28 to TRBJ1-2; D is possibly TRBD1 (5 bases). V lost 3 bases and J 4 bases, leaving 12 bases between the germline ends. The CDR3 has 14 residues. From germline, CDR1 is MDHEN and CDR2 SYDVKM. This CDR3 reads CASSFPRAPYGYTF. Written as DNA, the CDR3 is TGTGCCAGCAGTTTCCCCAGGGCTCCCTATGGCTACACCTTC.

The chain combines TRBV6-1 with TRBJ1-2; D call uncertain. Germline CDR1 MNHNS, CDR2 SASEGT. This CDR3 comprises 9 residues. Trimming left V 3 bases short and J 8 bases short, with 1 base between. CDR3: CASSDGYTF. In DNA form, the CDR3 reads TGTGCCAGCAGTGACGGCTACACCTTC.

The CDR3 region is CASSYGPETQYF. The DNA for the CDR3 is TGTGCCAGCAGTTACGGACCGGAGACCCAGTACTTC. This chain uses TRBV7-2 with TRBJ2-5; unclear D gene. The CDR3 spans 12 residues. The germline V gene encodes CDR1 SGHTA and CDR2 FQGNSA. The ends were cut back, 6 bases at V and 5 bases at J, with 10 bases in the middle.

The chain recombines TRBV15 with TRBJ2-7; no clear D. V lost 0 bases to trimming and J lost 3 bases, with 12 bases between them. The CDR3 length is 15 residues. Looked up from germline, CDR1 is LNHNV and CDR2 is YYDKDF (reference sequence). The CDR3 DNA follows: TGTGCCACCAGCAGAGATGGTGACCCCTTCTACGAGCAGTACTTC. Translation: CATSRDGDPFYEQYF.

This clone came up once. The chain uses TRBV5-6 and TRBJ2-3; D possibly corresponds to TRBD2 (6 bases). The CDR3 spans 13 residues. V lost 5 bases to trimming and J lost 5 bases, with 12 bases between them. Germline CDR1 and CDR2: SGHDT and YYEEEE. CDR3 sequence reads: CASSSLGLDTQYF. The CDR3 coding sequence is TGTGCCAGCAGTTCGTTGGGACTAGATACGCAGTATTTT.

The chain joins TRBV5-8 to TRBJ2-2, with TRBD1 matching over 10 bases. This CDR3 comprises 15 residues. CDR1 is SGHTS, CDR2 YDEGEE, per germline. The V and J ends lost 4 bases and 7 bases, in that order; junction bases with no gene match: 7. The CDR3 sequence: CASSLVDRGDGELFF. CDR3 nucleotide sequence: TGTGCCAGCAGCCTTGTGGACAGGGGGGACGGGGAGCTGTTTTTT. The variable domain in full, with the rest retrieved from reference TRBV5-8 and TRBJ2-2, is EAGVTQSPTHLIKTRGQQATLRCSPISGHTSVYWYQQALGLGLQFLLWYDEGEERNRGNFPPRFSGRQFPNYSSELNVNALELEDSALYLCASSLVDRGDGELFFGEGSRLTVL.

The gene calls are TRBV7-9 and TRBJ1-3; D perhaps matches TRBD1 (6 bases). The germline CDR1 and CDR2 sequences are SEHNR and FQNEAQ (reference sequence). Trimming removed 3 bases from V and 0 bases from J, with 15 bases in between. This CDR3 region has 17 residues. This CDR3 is CASSLGTHINSGNTIYF. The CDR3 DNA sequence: TGTGCCAGCAGCTTGGGGACACATATTAACTCTGGAAACACCATATATTTT. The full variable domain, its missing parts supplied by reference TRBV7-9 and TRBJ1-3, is DTGVSQNPRHKITKRGQNVTFRCDPISEHNRLYWYRQTLGQGPEFLTYFQNEAQLEKSRLLSDRFSAERPKGSFSTLEIQRTEQGDSAMYLCASSLGTHINSGNTIYFGEGSWLTVV.

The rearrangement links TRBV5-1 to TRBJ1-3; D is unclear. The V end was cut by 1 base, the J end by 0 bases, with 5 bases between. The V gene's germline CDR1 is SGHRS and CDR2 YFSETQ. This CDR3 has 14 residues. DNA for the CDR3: TGCGCCAGCAGCTTGTCCGACTCTGGAAACACCATATATTTT. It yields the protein CASSLSDSGNTIYF.

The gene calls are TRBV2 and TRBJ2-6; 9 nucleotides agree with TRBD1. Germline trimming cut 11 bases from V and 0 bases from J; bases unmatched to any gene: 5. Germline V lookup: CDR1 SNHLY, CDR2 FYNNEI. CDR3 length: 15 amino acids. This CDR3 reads CAWGQGDSGANVLTF. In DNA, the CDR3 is TGTGCCTGGGGACAGGGAGACTCTGGGGCCAACGTCCTGACTTTC.

The CDR3 here is CASSSLAGGSSEQFF. Here the CDR3 DNA reads TGTGCCAGCAGCTCCCTAGCGGGAGGATCATCAGAGCAGTTCTTC. The V call is TRBV7-6, the J call TRBJ2-1; 11 nucleotides agree with TRBD2. The CDR3 runs 15 residues. In germline, CDR1 is SGHVS, CDR2 FNYEAQ. V was pared by 4 bases and J by 10 bases, with 9 bases of the junction left unmatched.

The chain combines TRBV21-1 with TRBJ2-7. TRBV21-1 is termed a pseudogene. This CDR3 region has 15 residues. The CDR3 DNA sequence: TGTGCCAGCAGCAAAGGTCTGGAACTCTCCTACGAGCAGTACTTC. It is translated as CASSKGLELSYEQYF.

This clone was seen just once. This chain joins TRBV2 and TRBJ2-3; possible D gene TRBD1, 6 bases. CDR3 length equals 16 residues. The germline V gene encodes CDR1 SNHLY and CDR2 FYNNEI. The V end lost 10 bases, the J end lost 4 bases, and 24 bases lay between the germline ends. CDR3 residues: CATTPSHREEADTQYF. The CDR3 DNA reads TGTGCCACTACTCCATCACACAGGGAAGAGGCAGATACGCAGTATTTT.

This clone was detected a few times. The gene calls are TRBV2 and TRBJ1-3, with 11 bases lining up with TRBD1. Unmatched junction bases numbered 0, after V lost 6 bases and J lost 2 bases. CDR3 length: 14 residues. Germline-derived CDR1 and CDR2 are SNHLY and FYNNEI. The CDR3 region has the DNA TGTGCCAGCAGGGGACAGGGGGCTGGAAACACCATATATTTT. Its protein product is CASRGQGAGNTIYF.